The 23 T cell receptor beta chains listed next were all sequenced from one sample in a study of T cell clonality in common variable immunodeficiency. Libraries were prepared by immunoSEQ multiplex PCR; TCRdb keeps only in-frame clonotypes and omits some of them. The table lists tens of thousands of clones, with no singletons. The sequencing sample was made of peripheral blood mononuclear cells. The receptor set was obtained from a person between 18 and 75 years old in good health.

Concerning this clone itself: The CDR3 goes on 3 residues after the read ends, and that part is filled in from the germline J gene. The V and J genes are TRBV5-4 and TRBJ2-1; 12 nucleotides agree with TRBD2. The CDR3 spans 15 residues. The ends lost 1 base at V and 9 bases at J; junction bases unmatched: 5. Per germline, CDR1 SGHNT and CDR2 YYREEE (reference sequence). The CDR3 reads CASSLMASGGGEQFF. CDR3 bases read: TGTGCCAGCAGCTTGATGGCTAGCGGGGGGGGTGAG.

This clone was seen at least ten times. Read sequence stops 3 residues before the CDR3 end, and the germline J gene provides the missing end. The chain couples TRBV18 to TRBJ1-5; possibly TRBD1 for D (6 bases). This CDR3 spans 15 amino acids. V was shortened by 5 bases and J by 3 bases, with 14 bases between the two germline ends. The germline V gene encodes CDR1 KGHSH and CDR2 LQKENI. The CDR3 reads CASSGGRNNNQPQHF. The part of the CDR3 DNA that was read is TGTGCCAGCTCAGGGGGCAGGAATAACAATCAGCCC.

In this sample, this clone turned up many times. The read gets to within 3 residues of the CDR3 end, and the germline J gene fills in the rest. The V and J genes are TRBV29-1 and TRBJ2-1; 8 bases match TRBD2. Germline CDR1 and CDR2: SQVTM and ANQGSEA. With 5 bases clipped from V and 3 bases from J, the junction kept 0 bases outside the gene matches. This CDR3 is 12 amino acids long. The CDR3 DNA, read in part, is TGCAGCGTTAGCGGGAGCTACAATGAG. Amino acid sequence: CSVSGSYNE. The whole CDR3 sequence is CSVSGSYNEQFF.

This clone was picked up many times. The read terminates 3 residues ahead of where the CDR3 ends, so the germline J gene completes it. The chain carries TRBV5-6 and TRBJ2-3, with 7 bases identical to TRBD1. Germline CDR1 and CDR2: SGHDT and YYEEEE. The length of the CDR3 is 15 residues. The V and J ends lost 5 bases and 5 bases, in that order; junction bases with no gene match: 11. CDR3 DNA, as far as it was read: TGTGCCAGCAGGGCTTACAGGGGCCAGGAAGATACG. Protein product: CASRAYRGQEDT. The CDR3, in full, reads CASRAYRGQEDTQYF.

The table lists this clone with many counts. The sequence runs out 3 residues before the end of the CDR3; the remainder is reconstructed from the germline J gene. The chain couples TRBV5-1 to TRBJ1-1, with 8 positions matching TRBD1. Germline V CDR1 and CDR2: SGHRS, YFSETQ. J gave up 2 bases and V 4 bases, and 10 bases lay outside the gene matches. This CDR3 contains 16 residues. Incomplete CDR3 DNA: TGCGCCAGCAGCACAAGGACAGGGACTTATAACACTGAA. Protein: CASSTRTGTYNTE. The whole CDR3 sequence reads CASSTRTGTYNTEAFF.

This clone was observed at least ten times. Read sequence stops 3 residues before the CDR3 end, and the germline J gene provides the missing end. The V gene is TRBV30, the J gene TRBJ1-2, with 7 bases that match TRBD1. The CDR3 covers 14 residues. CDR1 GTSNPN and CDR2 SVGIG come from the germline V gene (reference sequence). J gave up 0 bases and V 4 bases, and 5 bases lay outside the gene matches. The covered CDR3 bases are TGTGCCTGGACCGGGACAGCCGCTAACTATGGC. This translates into CAWTGTAANYG. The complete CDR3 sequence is CAWTGTAANYGYTF.

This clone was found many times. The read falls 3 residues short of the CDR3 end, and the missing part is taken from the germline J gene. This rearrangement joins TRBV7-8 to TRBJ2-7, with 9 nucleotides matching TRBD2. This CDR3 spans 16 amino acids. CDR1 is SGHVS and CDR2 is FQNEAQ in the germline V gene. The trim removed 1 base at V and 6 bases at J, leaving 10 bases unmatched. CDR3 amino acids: CASSLDVVGLAVEQYF. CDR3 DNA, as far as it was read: TGTGCCAGCAGCTTAGACGTTGTGGGACTAGCTGTCGAG.

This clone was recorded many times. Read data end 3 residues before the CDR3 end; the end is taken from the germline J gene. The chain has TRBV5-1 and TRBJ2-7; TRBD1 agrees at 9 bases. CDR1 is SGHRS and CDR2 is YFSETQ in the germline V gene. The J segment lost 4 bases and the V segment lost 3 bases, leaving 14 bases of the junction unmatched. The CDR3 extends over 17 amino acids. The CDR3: CASSSNPEGGQGYEQYF. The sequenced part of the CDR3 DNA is TGCGCCAGCAGCTCCAACCCCGAGGGGGGACAGGGTTACGAG.

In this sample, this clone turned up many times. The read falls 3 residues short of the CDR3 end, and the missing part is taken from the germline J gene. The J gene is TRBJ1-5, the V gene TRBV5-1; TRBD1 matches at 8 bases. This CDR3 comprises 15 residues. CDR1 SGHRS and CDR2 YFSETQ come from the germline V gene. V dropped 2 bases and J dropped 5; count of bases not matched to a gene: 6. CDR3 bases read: TGCGCCAGCAGCTTAGACGGGACAGGTTATCAGCCC. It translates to CASSLDGTGYQP. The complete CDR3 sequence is CASSLDGTGYQPQHF.

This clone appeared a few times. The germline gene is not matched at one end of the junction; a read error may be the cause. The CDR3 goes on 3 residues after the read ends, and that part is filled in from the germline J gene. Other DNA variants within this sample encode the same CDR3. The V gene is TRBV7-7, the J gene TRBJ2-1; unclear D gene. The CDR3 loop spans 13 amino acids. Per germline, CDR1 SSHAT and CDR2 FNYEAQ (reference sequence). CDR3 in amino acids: CASSFTRLNEQFF. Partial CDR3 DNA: TGCGCCAGCAGCTTCACACGCCTGAATGAG. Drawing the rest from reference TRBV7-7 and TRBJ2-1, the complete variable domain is GAGVSQSPRYKVTKRGQDVTLRCDPISSHATLYWYQQALGQGPEFLTYFNYEAQPDKSGLPSDRFSAERPEGSISTLTIQRTEQRDSAMYRCASSFTRLNEQFFGPGTRLTVL.

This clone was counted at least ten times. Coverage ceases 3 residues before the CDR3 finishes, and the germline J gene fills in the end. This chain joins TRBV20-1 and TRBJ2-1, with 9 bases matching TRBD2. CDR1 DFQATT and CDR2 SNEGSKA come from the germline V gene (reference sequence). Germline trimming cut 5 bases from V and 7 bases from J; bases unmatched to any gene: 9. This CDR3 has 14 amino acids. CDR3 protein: CSAPKAGGLNEQFF. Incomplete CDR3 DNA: TGCAGTGCTCCCAAAGCGGGGGGCCTAAATGAG.

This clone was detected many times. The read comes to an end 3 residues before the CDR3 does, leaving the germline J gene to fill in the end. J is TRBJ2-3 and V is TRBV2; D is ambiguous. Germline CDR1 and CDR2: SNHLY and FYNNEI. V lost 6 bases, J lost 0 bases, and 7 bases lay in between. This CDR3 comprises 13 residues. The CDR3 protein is CASRRRSTDTQYF. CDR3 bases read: TGTGCCAGCAGGCGGCGTAGCACAGATACG.

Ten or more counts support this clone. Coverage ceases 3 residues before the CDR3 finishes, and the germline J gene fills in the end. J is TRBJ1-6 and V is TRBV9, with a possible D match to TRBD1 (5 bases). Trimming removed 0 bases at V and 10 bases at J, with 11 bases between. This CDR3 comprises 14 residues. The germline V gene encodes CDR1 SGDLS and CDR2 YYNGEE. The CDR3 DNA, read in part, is TGTGCCAGCAGCGTAGCAGGGAACGGATCACCC. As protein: CASSVAGNGSP. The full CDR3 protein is CASSVAGNGSPLHF.

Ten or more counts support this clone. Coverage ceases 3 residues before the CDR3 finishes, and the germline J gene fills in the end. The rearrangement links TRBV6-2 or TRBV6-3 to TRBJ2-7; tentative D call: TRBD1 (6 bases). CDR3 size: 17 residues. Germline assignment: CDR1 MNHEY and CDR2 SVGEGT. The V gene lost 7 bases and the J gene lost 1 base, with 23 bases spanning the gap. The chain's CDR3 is CASTKVRTDFISYEQYF. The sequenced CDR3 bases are TGTGCCAGCACTAAGGTAAGGACAGACTTTATATCCTACGAG.

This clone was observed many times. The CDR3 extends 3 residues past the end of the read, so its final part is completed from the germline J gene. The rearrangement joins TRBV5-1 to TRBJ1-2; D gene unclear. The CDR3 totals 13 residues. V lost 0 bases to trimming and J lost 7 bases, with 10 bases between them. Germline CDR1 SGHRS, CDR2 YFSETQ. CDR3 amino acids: CASSLDTFPGYTF. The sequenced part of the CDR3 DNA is TGCGCCAGCAGCTTGGACACCTTTCCTGGC.

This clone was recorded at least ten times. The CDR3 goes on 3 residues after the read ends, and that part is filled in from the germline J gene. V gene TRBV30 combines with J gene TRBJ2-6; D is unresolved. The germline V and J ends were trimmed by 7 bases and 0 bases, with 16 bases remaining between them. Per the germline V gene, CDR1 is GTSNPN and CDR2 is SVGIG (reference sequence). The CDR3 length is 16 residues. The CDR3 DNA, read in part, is TGTGCCTCCCAAGAATCGCGATTCTCTGGGGCCAACGTC. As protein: CASQESRFSGANV. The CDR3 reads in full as CASQESRFSGANVLTF.

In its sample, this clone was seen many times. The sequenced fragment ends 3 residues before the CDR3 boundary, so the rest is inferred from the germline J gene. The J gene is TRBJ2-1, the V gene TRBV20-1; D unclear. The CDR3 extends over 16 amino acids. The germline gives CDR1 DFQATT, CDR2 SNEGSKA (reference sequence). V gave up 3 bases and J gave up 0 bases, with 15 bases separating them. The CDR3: CSARLVTRNSYNEQFF. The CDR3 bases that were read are TGCAGTGCTAGGCTTGTTACGCGAAACTCCTACAATGAG.

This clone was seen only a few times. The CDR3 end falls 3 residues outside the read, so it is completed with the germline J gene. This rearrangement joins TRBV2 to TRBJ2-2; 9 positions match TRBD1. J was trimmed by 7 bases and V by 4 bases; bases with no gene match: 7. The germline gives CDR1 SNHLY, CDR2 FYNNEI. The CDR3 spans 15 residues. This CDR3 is CASSVEQGAGGELFF. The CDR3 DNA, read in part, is TGTGCCAGCAGTGTTGAACAGGGGGCCGGCGGGGAG.

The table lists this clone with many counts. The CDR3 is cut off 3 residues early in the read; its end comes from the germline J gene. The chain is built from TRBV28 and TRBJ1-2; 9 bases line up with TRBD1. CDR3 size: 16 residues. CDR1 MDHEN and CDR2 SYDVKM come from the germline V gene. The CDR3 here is CASSFRALGQGSGYTF. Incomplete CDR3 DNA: TGTGCCAGCAGTTTCCGGGCCCTTGGACAGGGGAGCGGC.

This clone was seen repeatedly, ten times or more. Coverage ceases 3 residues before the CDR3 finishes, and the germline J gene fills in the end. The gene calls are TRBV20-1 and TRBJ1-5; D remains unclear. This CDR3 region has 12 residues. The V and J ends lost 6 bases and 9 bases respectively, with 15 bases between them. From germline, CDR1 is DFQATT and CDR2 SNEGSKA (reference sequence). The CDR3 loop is CSAARGDLPQHF. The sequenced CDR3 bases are TGCAGTGCCGCCCGCGGAGATCTGCCC.

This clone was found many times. CDR3: CAISRVTGEQFNEQFF. The sequenced CDR3 bases are TGTGCCATCAGTCGTGTCACGGGGGAACAGTTCAATGAG. The chain has TRBV10-3 and TRBJ2-1; a weak D match, TRBD2 (6 bases). The missing CDR3 end, 3 residues past where the read stops, is filled in from the germline J gene. This CDR3 has 16 amino acids. CDR1 is ENHRY, CDR2 SYGVKD, per germline. Between the trimmed V and J ends, which lost 5 bases and 6 bases, there was a span of 20 bases.

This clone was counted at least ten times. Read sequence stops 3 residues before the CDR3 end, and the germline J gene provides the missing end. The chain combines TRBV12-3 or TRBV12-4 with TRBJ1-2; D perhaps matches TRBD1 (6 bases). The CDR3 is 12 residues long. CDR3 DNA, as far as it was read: TGTGCCAGCAGGTACGGGACATCGGGC. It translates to CASRYGTSG. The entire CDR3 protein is CASRYGTSGYTF.

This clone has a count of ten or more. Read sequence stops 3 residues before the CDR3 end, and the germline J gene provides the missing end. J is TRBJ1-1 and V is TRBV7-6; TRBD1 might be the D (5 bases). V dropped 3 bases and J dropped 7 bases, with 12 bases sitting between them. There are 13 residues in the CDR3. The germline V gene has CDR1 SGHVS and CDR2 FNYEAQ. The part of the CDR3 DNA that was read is TGTGCCAGCAGCTTGATGGTGGGGGGTGAA. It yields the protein CASSLMVGGE. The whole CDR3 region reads CASSLMVGGEAFF.